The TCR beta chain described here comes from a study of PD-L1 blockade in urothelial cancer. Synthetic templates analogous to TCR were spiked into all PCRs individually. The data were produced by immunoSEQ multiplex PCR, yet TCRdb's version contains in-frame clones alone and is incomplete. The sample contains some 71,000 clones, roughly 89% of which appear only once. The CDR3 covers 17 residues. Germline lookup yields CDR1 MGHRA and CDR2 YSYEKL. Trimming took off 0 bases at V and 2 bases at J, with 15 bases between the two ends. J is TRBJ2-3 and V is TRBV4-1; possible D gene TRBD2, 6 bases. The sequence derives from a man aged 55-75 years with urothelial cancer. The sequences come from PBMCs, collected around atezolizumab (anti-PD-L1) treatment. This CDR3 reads CASSQDQYSGPTDTQYF. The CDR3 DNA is TGCGCCAGCAGCCAAGACCAATATAGCGGACCCACAGATACGCAGTATTTT.